This TCR beta chain was sequenced for a study of CD8+CD57+ T cells in acquired aplastic anemia. Study-wide background: About 10 million reads were obtained on average for healthy donor CD4+ cells.

The table lists this clonotype with many counts. Genomic DNA served as template for TCR beta VDJ and CDR3 profiling. Each CDR3 protein is one row after TCRdb ran MiXCR on the reads. The sample has around 180,000 distinct CDR3 sequences; around 60% are singletons. V was clipped by 2 bases and J by 3 bases, with 5 bases between them. Germline loops: CDR1 SGHTA, CDR2 FQGTGA. The CDR3 contains 13 residues. The genes are TRBV7-3 and TRBJ2-1; D is undetermined. The sequenced sample consisted of sorted CD4+, CD8+, or CD8+CD57+ T cells (not recorded which) from PBMCs. This clonotype was sampled from a human donor in good health. The CDR3 sequence: CASSLGIYNEQFF. The DNA for the CDR3 is TGTGCCAGCAGCTTAGGCATCTACAATGAGCAGTTCTTC. Full variable domain (outside the CDR3, taken from reference TRBV7-3 and TRBJ2-1): GAGVSQTPSNKVTEKGKYVELRCDPISGHTALYWYRQSLGQGPEFLIYFQGTGAADDSGLPNDRFFAVRPEGSVSTLKIQRTERGDSAVYLCASSLGIYNEQFFGPGTRLTVL.